Each of the 24 T cell receptor beta chains below was sequenced from the same sample in a study of T cell responses to AZD1222 COVID-19 vaccine. The table came from immunoSEQ multiplex PCR; TCRdb's copy has only in-frame clones and leaves some out. Among roughly 67,000 clones listed, 80% were seen once. The material sequenced was peripheral blood, taken on day 0 of AZD1222 vaccination. All receptors derive from an adult in good health.

This clone occurred once. V is TRBV12-3 or TRBV12-4 and J is TRBJ2-1; D is undetermined. This CDR3 is 13 amino acids long. V lost 3 bases, J lost 5 bases, and 8 bases lay in between. The CDR3 spells CASSFGLDNEQFF. The CDR3 DNA reads as TGTGCCAGCAGTTTCGGGCTCGACAATGAGCAGTTCTTC.

The genes are TRBV2 and TRBJ2-5, with D possibly TRBD1 on 5 matching bases. CDR1 SNHLY and CDR2 FYNNEI come from the germline V gene. Trimming took 10 bases from V and 2 from J, leaving 14 bases between them. CDR3 size: 13 residues. The CDR3, as DNA: TGTGCCATCGCCAGGGAAATACAAGAGACCCAGTACTTC. It specifies CAIAREIQETQYF.

J is TRBJ2-7 and V is TRBV7-9; a weak D match, TRBD1 (6 bases). Trimming cost V 5 bases and J 1 base, with 15 bases left between them. Per germline, CDR1 SEHNR and CDR2 FQNEAQ (reference sequence). This CDR3 contains 15 residues. The CDR3 reads CASSPRTVYSYEQYF. DNA for the CDR3: TGTGCCAGCAGCCCCCGGACAGTCTATTCCTACGAGCAGTACTTC. The full variable domain, completed using reference TRBV7-9 and TRBJ2-7, is DTGVSQNPRHKITKRGQNVTFRCDPISEHNRLYWYRQTLGQGPEFLTYFQNEAQLEKSRLLSDRFSAERPKGSFSTLEIQRTEQGDSAMYLCASSPRTVYSYEQYFGPGTRLTVT.

This clone is a singleton in its sample. The chain has TRBV18 and TRBJ1-2, with TRBD1 matching 9 bases. Trimming removed 4 bases from V and 8 bases from J; junction bases left unmatched: 8. From germline, CDR1 is KGHSH and CDR2 LQKENI. This CDR3 contains 14 residues. CDR3 amino acids: CASSLLQGASGYTF. CDR3 in DNA: TGTGCCAGCTCACTATTACAGGGGGCTAGCGGCTACACCTTC.

The chain is built from TRBV7-2 and TRBJ2-2, with 9 bases identical to TRBD1. There are 19 residues in the CDR3. V shed 4 bases, J shed 1 base, and the junction held 13 bases outside the gene matches. Germline V lookup: CDR1 SGHTA, CDR2 FQGNSA. CDR3 in amino acids: CASSSSYYRDRENTGELFF. The CDR3 DNA sequence: TGTGCCAGCAGCTCATCTTACTACCGGGACAGGGAGAACACCGGGGAGCTGTTTTTT. The whole variable domain, remainder taken from reference TRBV7-2 and TRBJ2-2, is GAGVSQSPSNKVTEKGKDVELRCDPISGHTALYWYRQSLGQGLEFLIYFQGNSAPDKSGLPSDRFSAERTGGSVSTLTIQRTQQEDSAVYLCASSSSYYRDRENTGELFFGEGSRLTVL.

The chain links TRBV6-6 to TRBJ2-7, with no clear D. Per germline, CDR1 MNHNY and CDR2 SVGAGI (reference sequence). The CDR3 covers 15 residues. V dropped 2 bases and J dropped 0 bases, with 11 bases sitting between them. In DNA, the CDR3 is TGTGCCAGCAGTTACGAGTTTATCAGCTCCTACGAGCAGTACTTC. Translating gives CASSYEFISSYEQYF.

This clone has more than one count but fewer than ten. The chain combines TRBV5-4 with TRBJ1-2; D is unclear. The germline V and J ends were trimmed by 0 bases and 8 bases, with 8 bases remaining between them. The CDR3 extends over 12 amino acids. Germline loops: CDR1 SGHNT, CDR2 YYREEE (reference sequence). DNA for the CDR3: TGTGCCAGCAGCTTGGCCTTAAGCGGCTACACCTTC. It yields the protein CASSLALSGYTF.

Details on this clone: A much larger clone lies a single base off, so this may be a read error. Other DNA sequences in the same sample also yield this CDR3. The V and J genes are TRBV29-1 and TRBJ1-2, with TRBD1 as a possible D gene (6 bases). This CDR3 contains 12 residues. The germline V gene encodes CDR1 SQVTM and CDR2 ANQGSEA. CDR3 protein: CSAVDSYYGYTF. CDR3 bases: TGCAGCGCTGTGGACAGCTACTATGGTTACACCTTC.

The chain recombines TRBV30 with TRBJ2-2; D remains ambiguous. CDR1 and CDR2 (germline): GTSNPN, SVGIG (reference sequence). The CDR3 consists of 12 residues. The V end lost 2 bases, the J end lost 2 bases, and 3 bases lay between the germline ends. The CDR3 nucleotides read TGTGCCTGGAGTTTTAACACCGGGGAGCTGTTTTTT. Its translation is CAWSFNTGELFF.

V is TRBV5-1 and J is TRBJ2-7; D is possibly TRBD2 (7 bases). The CDR3 extends over 15 amino acids. Per the germline V gene, CDR1 is SGHRS and CDR2 is YFSETQ. Trimming pared 6 bases from V and 5 bases from J, leaving 21 bases between. Written as DNA, the CDR3 is TGCGCCAGCACCCAGCGGGCCAGGGGAGGGGACGAGCAGTACTTC. Protein sequence: CASTQRARGGDEQYF.

In this sample, this clone turned up once. The chain carries TRBV27 and TRBJ1-1, with 7 bases that match TRBD1. Losses at the gene ends were 6 bases for V and 6 bases for J; bases not matched to a gene: 10. The germline CDR1 and CDR2 sequences are MNHEY and SMNVEV (reference sequence). The CDR3 totals 14 residues. The CDR3 DNA reads as TGTGCCAGCAGAAGACAGGGAGCTACTTCTGAAGCTTTCTTT. Its protein product is CASRRQGATSEAFF.

This chain uses TRBV7-9 with TRBJ1-6; TRBD1 is a possible D gene (6 bases). This CDR3 region has 13 residues. Germline CDR1 is SEHNR and CDR2 is FQNEAQ (reference sequence). Trimming removed 8 bases from V and 6 bases from J, with 11 bases in between. CDR3 loop: CASHPGANSPLHF. CDR3 DNA: TGTGCCAGCCACCCGGGGGCTAATTCACCCCTCCACTTT.

The J gene is TRBJ2-1, the V gene TRBV27; D perhaps matches TRBD2 (5 bases). This CDR3 has 13 amino acids. In germline, CDR1 is MNHEY, CDR2 SMNVEV (reference sequence). The V end lost 3 bases, the J end lost 8 bases, and 11 bases lay between the germline ends. The CDR3: CASSFAERDEQFF. CDR3 DNA sequence: TGTGCCAGCAGTTTTGCAGAGAGGGATGAGCAGTTCTTC.

V usage is TRBV7-9 and J usage is TRBJ1-3; no clear D gene. This CDR3 has 14 residues. Germline loops: CDR1 SEHNR, CDR2 FQNEAQ (reference sequence). V gave up 2 bases and J gave up 0 bases, with 5 bases separating them. The CDR3 sequence: CASSLQDSGNTIYF. The CDR3 DNA follows: TGTGCCAGCAGCTTACAGGACTCTGGAAACACCATATATTTT.

This chain links TRBV2 with TRBJ1-1, with D possibly TRBD1 on 5 matching bases. Germline V gene sequence: CDR1 SNHLY, CDR2 FYNNEI. The V gene lost 3 bases and the J gene lost 5 bases, with 13 bases spanning the gap. The CDR3 is 14 amino acids. CDR3 loop: CASSDFRAGTEAFF. Written as DNA, the CDR3 is TGTGCCAGCAGTGATTTCAGGGCTGGTACTGAAGCTTTCTTT.

J is TRBJ1-2 and V is TRBV10-2; D is ambiguous. CDR3 length: 13 residues. Germline CDR1 is WSHSY and CDR2 is SAAADI. Trimming removed 8 bases at V and 4 bases at J, with 14 bases between. The CDR3 region has the DNA TGCGCCAGCGCTGATCGTCCGTCCTATGGCTACACCTTC. This sequence encodes CASADRPSYGYTF.

The chain joins TRBV6-1 to TRBJ2-6; D gene uncertain. This CDR3 contains 16 residues. From germline, CDR1 is MNHNS and CDR2 SASEGT. Trimming stripped 1 base from V and 3 bases from J, with 10 bases between. The CDR3 protein is CASSEEAGNGANVLTF. CDR3 coding DNA: TGTGCCAGCAGTGAAGAGGCAGGAAATGGGGCCAACGTCCTGACTTTC.

The gene calls are TRBV4-2 and TRBJ2-6, with 8 bases lining up with TRBD2. The CDR3 has 18 residues. Germline V gene data show CDR1 as LGHNA and CDR2 as YNFKEQ. J gave up 0 bases and V 1 base, and 5 bases lay outside the gene matches. CDR3 amino acids: CASSQAGLAGSGANVLTF. The CDR3 DNA reads as TGTGCCAGCAGCCAAGCGGGGCTAGCGGGCTCTGGGGCCAACGTCCTGACTTTC.

The chain is built from TRBV5-5 and TRBJ2-3; possible D gene TRBD1, 6 bases. From germline, CDR1 is SGHKS and CDR2 YYEKEE (reference sequence). The CDR3 covers 14 residues. The germline V and J ends were trimmed by 7 bases and 6 bases, with 18 bases remaining between them. The CDR3, as DNA: TGTGCCAGCCTTCCTGAAGGGGGTTGGGATACGCAGTATTTT. Residues: CASLPEGGWDTQYF. Full variable domain (outside the CDR3, taken from reference TRBV5-5 and TRBJ2-3): DAGVTQSPTHLIKTRGQQVTLRCSPISGHKSVSWYQQVLGQGPQFIFQYYEKEERGRGNFPDRFSARQFPNYSSELNVNALLLGDSALYLCASLPEGGWDTQYFGPGTRLTVL.

The J gene is TRBJ2-1, the V gene TRBV18; 9 bases agree with TRBD1. Unmatched junction bases numbered 3, after V lost 3 bases and J lost 3 bases. This CDR3 has 15 amino acids. Per the germline V gene, CDR1 is KGHSH and CDR2 is LQKENI. This chain's CDR3 is CASSPGQGFYNEQFF. CDR3 coding DNA: TGTGCCAGCTCACCGGGACAGGGCTTCTACAATGAGCAGTTCTTC.

V and J are TRBV7-9 and TRBJ1-1; D is unresolved. The germline V gene has CDR1 SEHNR and CDR2 FQNEAQ (reference sequence). V gave up 5 bases and J gave up 1 base, with 17 bases separating them. The CDR3 has 16 residues. CDR3 nucleotide sequence: TGTGCCAGCAGCCCACCTCTGGGCTTACCGAACACTGAAGCTTTCTTT. Amino acid sequence: CASSPPLGLPNTEAFF.

The V gene is TRBV7-3, the J gene TRBJ2-1; 8 positions agree with TRBD1. V lost 4 bases and J lost 0; bases outside the gene matches: 11. Germline values: CDR1 SGHTA, CDR2 FQGTGA. CDR3 length: 18 amino acids. The DNA of the CDR3 is TGTGCCAGCAGCTATACAGGGGGTCTTAGAAGCTCCTACAATGAGCAGTTCTTC. The encoded protein is CASSYTGGLRSSYNEQFF.

V and J are TRBV7-2 and TRBJ2-2; maybe TRBD1 (5 bases). From germline, CDR1 is SGHTA and CDR2 FQGNSA. V lost 1 base and J 1 base, leaving 7 bases between the germline ends. CDR3 length: 15 residues. The DNA for the CDR3 is TGTGCCAGCAGCTTAGGCGACAGGAACACCGGGGAGCTGTTTTTT. Translating it yields CASSLGDRNTGELFF.

The chain is built from TRBV5-1 and TRBJ2-3, with 7 bases aligning to TRBD1. With 1 base clipped from V and 1 base from J, the junction kept 0 bases outside the gene matches. This CDR3 has 14 amino acids. Germline lookup yields CDR1 SGHRS and CDR2 YFSETQ. The CDR3 is CASSLQGGTDTQYF. CDR3 coding DNA: TGCGCCAGCAGCTTGCAGGGGGGCACAGATACGCAGTATTTT. Drawing the rest from reference TRBV5-1 and TRBJ2-3, the complete variable domain is KAGVTQTPRYLIKTRGQQVTLSCSPISGHRSVSWYQQTPGQGLQFLFEYFSETQRNKGNFPGRFSGRQFSNSRSEMNVSTLELGDSALYLCASSLQGGTDTQYFGPGTRLTVL.